This TCR beta chain appears in the sequencing data of a study of shared clonotypes between healthy human individuals. Whole-study context: Three CD4 naive, three CD4 memory, two CD8 naive and one CD8 memory plate were used per donor.

Some clones are missing from TCRdb's copy, which holds only in-frame ones; the method was immunoSEQ multiplex PCR. The table shows 300,000 to 400,000 clones, with less than 75% occurring only once. This CDR3 region has 15 residues. From germline, CDR1 is LNHDA and CDR2 SQIVND (reference sequence). Trimming took off 7 bases at V and 4 bases at J, with 16 bases between the two ends. Comment on this clone: Its antigen is not known.

Findings of the study overall: Although depth was large, rarefaction showed that sequencing of the sorted subsets was incomplete.

This TCR derives from a man under 40 in good health. Sequenced sample: memory CD4+ T cells sorted from blood. Described subset: CD45RA-negative fraction. The chain is built from TRBV19 and TRBJ2-2; D is unclear. The CDR3 loop reads CASTRQPTPTGELFF. DNA of the CDR3: TGTGCCAGTACCCGGCAGCCCACGCCCACCGGGGAGCTGTTTTTT.